Listed here is a single TCR beta chain. These data are taken from a study of blood T cell repertoires in COVID-19. On the study more broadly: The study drew acute and convalescent COVID-19 samples from the United States, Italy and Spain. T cells, B-cell-depleted T cells, or PBMCs provided the cDNA or gDNA that served as material.

The repertoire was sequenced with immunoSEQ multiplex PCR; TCRdb's copy has only in-frame clones and lacks some. The sample consists of 25,000 to 30,000 clones, 85% to 90% of them appearing once. The CDR3 runs 14 residues. V was pared by 5 bases and J by 12 bases, with 6 bases of the junction left unmatched. In germline, CDR1 is MNHEY, CDR2 SMNVEV (reference sequence). This sequence was found in a human donor in a cohort sampled during active COVID-19. Material for sequencing was peripheral blood. The V gene is TRBV27, the J gene TRBJ2-1; 14 bases map to TRBD2. The CDR3 protein is CASSPTGTSGGQFF. The CDR3 DNA reads as TGTGCCAGCAGTCCGACCGGGACTAGCGGGGGGCAGTTCTTC.